The following is a TCR beta chain sequence with its context. This CDR3 has 13 residues. Per the germline V gene, CDR1 is MNHNY and CDR2 is SVGAGI (reference sequence). Trimming shortened V by 6 bases and J by 7 bases, and 13 bases separated the two germline ends. Unique molecular identifiers were incorporated during preparation of the TCRbeta library. TCRdb reprocessed the PCR reads with MiXCR, giving one entry per CDR3 protein. The sample consists of approximately 400,000 distinct CDR3 sequences, around 9.9% of them appearing once. This sample was included in a study of T-cell reconstitution after alpha-beta-depleted transplantation in children.

The V and J genes are TRBV6-6 and TRBJ1-5; D may be TRBD1 (6 bases). Sequencing used PBMCs from the stem cell graft donor, obtained from the stem cell graft. The sequence was collected from a human donor who donated a stem cell graft to a child with acute myeloid leukemia. The CDR3 sequence: CASRGAPTQPQHF. DNA of the CDR3: TGTGCCAGCAGGGGGGCCCCAACCCAGCCCCAGCATTTT.